This TCR beta chain was identified in a study of shared clonotypes between healthy human individuals. The CDR3 is made up of 15 amino acids. Germline V lookup: CDR1 SGHAT, CDR2 FQNNGV. V was clipped by 5 bases and J by 8 bases, with 21 bases between them. Input per replicate PCR of unsorted PBMC was roughly 320 ng DNA, corresponding to tens of thousands of T cell genomes. TCRdb keeps only in-frame clones here, not all; method: immunoSEQ multiplex PCR. Here the sample spans 450,000 to 500,000 clones, approximately 78% being singletons. This TCR was sampled from a middle-aged woman in good health. Some clones in this sample may be carry-over from other donors' samples. Specimen: PBMCs. V is TRBV11-2 and J is TRBJ1-1; D remains ambiguous. The CDR3: CASSQSFNLGREAFF. CDR3 coding DNA: TGTGCCAGCAGCCAAAGTTTCAATTTGGGCAGGGAAGCTTTCTTT.